A selection of T cell receptor beta chains follows, all from one sample in a study of blood T cell repertoires in COVID-19. TCRdb keeps only in-frame clones here, not all; method: immunoSEQ multiplex PCR. This table holds 150,000 to 200,000 clones, 90% found once. The sequencing input was peripheral blood. The receptor set was obtained from a man between 60 and 70 years old with active or convalescent COVID-19. Each CDR3 is given with its conserved first and last residue. The order of the fields is V gene, D gene, CDR3 protein. A D gene is named only where the DNA matches it firmly.

v_call: TRBV19; d_call: .; cdr3_aa: CASSIPQPNQPQHF
v_call: TRBV10-3; d_call: .; cdr3_aa: CAISGIRDIVSAFF
v_call: TRBV7-9; d_call: TRBD1; cdr3_aa: CASSQGGATNEKLFF
v_call: TRBV3-1/TRBV3-2; d_call: .; cdr3_aa: CASSQQDTNTEAFF
v_call: TRBV6-5; d_call: .; cdr3_aa: CASSPWGGNTEAFF
v_call: TRBV3-1/TRBV3-2; d_call: .; cdr3_aa: CASSQSAGYNQPQHF
v_call: TRBV5-1; d_call: TRBD1; cdr3_aa: CASSLALDRVYGYTF
v_call: TRBV25-1; d_call: .; cdr3_aa: CASSEGGWGNEQFF
v_call: TRBV7-9; d_call: .; cdr3_aa: CASSFGGDNQPQHF
v_call: TRBV2; d_call: .; cdr3_aa: CASSVTRSNSPLHF
v_call: TRBV6-5; d_call: .; cdr3_aa: CASSYSTGSYAYEQYF
v_call: TRBV6-6; d_call: .; cdr3_aa: CASSSDIGGEQYF
v_call: TRBV7-6; d_call: .; cdr3_aa: CASSFGTPYGLDSGANVLTF
v_call: TRBV7-6; d_call: TRBD2; cdr3_aa: CASSLVGLAGPLSSYEQYF
v_call: TRBV6-1; d_call: TRBD2; cdr3_aa: CASSDKRDFRGDEQYF
v_call: TRBV2; d_call: TRBD2; cdr3_aa: CASSVTSGRDNEQFF
v_call: TRBV5-6; d_call: .; cdr3_aa: CASSLAGGAYNEQFF
v_call: TRBV5-1; d_call: TRBD1; cdr3_aa: CASSFGVIGQGGEQYF
v_call: TRBV18; d_call: .; cdr3_aa: CASSQFRDSPGRDTQYF
v_call: TRBV20-1; d_call: .; cdr3_aa: CSASSGNTIYF
v_call: TRBV7-9; d_call: TRBD1; cdr3_aa: CASHPFPRTGGLQPQHF
v_call: TRBV19; d_call: .; cdr3_aa: CASSARRDVNYGYTF
v_call: TRBV5-1; d_call: .; cdr3_aa: CASSWGAYEQYF
v_call: TRBV7-6; d_call: .; cdr3_aa: CASSLRGGYTF
v_call: TRBV3-1/TRBV3-2; d_call: .; cdr3_aa: CASSPPAQGRETQYF
v_call: TRBV2; d_call: TRBD1; cdr3_aa: CASNMDRAGYTF
v_call: TRBV6-5; d_call: .; cdr3_aa: CASSLNGQSTYEQYF
v_call: TRBV28; d_call: TRBD1; cdr3_aa: CASSFWDRDTDTQYF
v_call: TRBV2; d_call: TRBD1; cdr3_aa: CATRGRRTGELFF
v_call: TRBV7-8; d_call: TRBD2; cdr3_aa: CASRLASRDNEQFF
v_call: TRBV7-6; d_call: TRBD1; cdr3_aa: CASSYRTGVSSGNTIYF
v_call: TRBV10-1; d_call: TRBD1; cdr3_aa: CASTPGTGSEQYF
v_call: TRBV12-1; d_call: .; cdr3_aa: CASSLSIAGAGLAENNEQFF
v_call: TRBV5-1; d_call: TRBD1; cdr3_aa: CASSTGTGSEKLFF
v_call: TRBV18; d_call: TRBD1; cdr3_aa: CASSLPGQGVYEQYF
v_call: TRBV5-1; d_call: TRBD2; cdr3_aa: CASSLAGGRASDTQYF
v_call: TRBV5-1; d_call: .; cdr3_aa: CASSLAQTLTDTQYF